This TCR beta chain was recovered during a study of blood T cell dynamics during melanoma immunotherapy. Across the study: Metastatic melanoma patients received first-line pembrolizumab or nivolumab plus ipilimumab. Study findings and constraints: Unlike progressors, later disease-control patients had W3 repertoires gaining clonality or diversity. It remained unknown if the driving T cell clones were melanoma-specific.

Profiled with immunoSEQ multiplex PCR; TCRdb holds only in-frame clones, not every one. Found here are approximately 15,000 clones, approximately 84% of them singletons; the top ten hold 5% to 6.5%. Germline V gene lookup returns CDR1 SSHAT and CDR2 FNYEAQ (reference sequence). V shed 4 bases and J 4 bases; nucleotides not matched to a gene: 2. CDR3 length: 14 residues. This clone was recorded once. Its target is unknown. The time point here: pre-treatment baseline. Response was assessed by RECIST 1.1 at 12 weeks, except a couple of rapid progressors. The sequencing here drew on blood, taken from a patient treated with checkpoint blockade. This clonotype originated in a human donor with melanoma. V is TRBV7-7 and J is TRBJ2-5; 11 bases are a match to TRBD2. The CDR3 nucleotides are TGTGCCAGCAGCTATAGCGGGGGGGGAGAGACCCAGTACTTC. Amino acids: CASSYSGGGETQYF.